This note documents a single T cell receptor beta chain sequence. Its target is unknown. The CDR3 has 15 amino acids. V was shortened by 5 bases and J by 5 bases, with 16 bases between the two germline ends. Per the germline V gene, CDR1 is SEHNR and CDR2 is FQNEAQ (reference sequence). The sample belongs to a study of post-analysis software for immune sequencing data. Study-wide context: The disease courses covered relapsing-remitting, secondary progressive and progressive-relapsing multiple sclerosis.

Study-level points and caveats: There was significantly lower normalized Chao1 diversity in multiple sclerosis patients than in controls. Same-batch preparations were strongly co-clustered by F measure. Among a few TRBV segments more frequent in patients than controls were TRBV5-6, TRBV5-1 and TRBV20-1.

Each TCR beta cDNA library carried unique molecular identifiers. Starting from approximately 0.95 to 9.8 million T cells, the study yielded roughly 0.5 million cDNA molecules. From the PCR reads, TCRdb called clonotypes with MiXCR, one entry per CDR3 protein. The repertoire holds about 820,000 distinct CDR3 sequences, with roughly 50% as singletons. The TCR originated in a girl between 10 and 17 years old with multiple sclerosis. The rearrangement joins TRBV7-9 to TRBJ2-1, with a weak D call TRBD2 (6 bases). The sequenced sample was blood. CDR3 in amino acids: CASSRPGTQNNEQFF. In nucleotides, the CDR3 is TGTGCCAGCAGCCGGCCCGGGACTCAAAACAATGAGCAGTTCTTC.